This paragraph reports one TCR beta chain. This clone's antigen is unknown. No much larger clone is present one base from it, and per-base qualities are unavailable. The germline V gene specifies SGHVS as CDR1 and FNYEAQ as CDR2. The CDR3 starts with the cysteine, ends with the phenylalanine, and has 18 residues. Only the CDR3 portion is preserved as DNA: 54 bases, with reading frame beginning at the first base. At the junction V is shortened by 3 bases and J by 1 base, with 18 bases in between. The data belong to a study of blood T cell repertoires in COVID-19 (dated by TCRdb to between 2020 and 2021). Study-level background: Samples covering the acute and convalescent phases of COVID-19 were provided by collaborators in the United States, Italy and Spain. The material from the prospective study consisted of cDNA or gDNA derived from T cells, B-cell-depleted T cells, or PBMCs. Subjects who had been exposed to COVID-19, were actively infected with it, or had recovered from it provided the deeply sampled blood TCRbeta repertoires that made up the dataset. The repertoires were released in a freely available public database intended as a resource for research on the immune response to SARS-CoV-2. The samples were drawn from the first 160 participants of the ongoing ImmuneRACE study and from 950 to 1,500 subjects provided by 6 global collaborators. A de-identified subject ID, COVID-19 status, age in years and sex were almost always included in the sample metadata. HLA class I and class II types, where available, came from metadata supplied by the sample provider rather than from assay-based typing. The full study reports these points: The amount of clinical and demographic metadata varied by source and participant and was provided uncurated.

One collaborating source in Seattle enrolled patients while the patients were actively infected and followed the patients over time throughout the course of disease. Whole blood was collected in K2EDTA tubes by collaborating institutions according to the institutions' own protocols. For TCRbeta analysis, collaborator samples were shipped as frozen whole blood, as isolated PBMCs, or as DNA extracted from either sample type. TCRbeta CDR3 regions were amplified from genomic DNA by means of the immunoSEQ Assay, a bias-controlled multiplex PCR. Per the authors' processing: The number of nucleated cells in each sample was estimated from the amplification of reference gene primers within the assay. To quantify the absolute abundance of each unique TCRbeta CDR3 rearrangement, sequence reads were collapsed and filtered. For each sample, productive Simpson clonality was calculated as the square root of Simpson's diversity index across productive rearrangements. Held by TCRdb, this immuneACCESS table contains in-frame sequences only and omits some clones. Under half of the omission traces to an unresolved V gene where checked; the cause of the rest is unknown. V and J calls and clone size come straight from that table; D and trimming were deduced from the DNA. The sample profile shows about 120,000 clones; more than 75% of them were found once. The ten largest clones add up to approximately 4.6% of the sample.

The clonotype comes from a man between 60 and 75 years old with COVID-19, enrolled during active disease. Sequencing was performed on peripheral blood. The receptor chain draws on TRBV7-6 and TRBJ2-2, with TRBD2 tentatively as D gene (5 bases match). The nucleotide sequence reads TGTGCCAGCAGCTTCGACAAGCGGAGCGATCGGAACACCGGGGAGCTGTTTTTT. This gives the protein CASSFDKRSDRNTGELFF.